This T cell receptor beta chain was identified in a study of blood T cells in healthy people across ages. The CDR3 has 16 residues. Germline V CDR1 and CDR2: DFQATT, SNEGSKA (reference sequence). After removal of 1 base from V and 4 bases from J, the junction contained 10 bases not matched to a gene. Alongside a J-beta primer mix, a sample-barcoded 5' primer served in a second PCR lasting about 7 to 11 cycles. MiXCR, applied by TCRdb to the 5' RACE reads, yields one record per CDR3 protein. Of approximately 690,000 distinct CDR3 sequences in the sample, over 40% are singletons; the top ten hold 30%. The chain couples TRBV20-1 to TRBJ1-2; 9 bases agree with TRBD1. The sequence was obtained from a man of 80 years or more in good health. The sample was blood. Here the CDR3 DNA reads TGCAGTGCTAGAGTGTCAATGGACAGGGGATTCTATGGCTACACCTTC. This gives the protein CSARVSMDRGFYGYTF.